This entry features one TCR beta chain sequence. V was trimmed by 3 bases and J by 6 bases, leaving 3 bases between them. The CDR3 consists of 11 residues. Germline lookup yields CDR1 MDHEN and CDR2 SYDVKM. The data were produced by immunoSEQ multiplex PCR, yet TCRdb's version contains in-frame clones alone and is incomplete. The table includes about 380,000 clones, 96% detected once. The sample belongs to a study of shared clonotypes between healthy human individuals. Sequencing was done on a sample of memory CD8+ T cells sorted from blood. Noted subset: CD45RO+ cells pooled with CCR7-negative TemRA cells. The origin of this receptor is a man in his thirties or forties in good health. The chain carries TRBV28 and TRBJ1-5; D is unclear. CDR3 in DNA: TGTGCCAGCAGTTTCACTCAGCCCCAGCATTTT. This gives the protein CASSFTQPQHF.